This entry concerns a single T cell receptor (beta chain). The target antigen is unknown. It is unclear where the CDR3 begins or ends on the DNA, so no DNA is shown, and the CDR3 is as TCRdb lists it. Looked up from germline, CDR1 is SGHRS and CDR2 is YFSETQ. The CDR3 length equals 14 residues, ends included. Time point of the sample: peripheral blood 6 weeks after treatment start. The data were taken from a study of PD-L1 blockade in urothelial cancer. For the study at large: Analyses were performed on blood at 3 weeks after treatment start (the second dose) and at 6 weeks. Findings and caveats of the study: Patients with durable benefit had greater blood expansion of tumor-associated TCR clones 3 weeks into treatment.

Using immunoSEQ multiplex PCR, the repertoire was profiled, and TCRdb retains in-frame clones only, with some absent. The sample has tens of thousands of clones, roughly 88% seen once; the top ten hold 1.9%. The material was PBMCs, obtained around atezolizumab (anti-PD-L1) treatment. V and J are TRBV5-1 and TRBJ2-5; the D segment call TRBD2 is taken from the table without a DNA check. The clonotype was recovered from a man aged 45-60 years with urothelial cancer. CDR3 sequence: CASSSGGFLETQYF.